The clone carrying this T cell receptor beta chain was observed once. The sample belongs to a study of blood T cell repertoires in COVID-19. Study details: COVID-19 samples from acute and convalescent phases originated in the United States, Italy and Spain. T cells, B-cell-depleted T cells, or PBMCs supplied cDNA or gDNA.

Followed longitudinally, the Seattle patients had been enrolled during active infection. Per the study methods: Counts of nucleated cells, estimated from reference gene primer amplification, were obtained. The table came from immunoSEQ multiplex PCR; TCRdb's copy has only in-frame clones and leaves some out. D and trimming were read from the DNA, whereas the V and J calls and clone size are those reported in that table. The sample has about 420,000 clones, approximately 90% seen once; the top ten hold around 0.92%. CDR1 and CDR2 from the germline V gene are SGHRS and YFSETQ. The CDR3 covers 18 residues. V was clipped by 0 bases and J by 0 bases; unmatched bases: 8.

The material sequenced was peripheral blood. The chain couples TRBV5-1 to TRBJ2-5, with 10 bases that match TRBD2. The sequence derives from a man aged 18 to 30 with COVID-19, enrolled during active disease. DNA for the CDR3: TGCGCCAGCAGCTTGGCTAGCGGGGGCCTAACATACCAAGAGACCCAGTACTTC. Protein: CASSLASGGLTYQETQYF.